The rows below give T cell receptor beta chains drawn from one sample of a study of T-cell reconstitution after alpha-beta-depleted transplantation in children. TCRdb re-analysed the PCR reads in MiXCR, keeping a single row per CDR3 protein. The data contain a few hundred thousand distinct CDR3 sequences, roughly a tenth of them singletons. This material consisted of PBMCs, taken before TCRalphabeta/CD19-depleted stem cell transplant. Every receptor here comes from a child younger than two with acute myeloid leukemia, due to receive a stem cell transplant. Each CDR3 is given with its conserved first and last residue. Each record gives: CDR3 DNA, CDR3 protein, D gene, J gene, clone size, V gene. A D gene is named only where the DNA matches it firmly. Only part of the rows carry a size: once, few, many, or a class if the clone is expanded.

CDR3nt: TGTGCCAGCAGTTCATCAGACGGGGGCAATCAGCCCCAGCATTTT
CDR3aa: CASSSSDGGNQPQHF
d_gene: -
j_gene: TRBJ1-5
abundance: -
v_gene: TRBV28

CDR3nt: TGCGCCAGCAGCCCGTCCATGACAGGGAGGGAAAAACTGTTTTTT
CDR3aa: CASSPSMTGREKLFF
d_gene: TRBD1
j_gene: TRBJ1-4
abundance: few
v_gene: TRBV5-1

CDR3nt: TGTGCCAGCTCACAGGGGGCGTTGGACACCGGGGAGCTGTTTTTT
CDR3aa: CASSQGALDTGELFF
d_gene: TRBD1
j_gene: TRBJ2-2
abundance: -
v_gene: TRBV18

CDR3nt: TGCGCCAGCAGCTCGGGGACCACCCGCGGTGAGCAGTTCTTC
CDR3aa: CASSSGTTRGEQFF
d_gene: -
j_gene: TRBJ2-1
abundance: many
v_gene: TRBV4-1

CDR3nt: TGTGCCAGCTCACCCCCCGAGACCTATCTTGGAGAGCAGTACTTC
CDR3aa: CASSPPETYLGEQYF
d_gene: -
j_gene: TRBJ2-7
abundance: many
v_gene: TRBV18

CDR3nt: TGCGCCAGCAGCCCGGCCGCTATCTCCTACGAGCAGTACTTC
CDR3aa: CASSPAAISYEQYF
d_gene: -
j_gene: TRBJ2-7
abundance: many
v_gene: TRBV5-1

CDR3nt: TGCGCCAGCAGCCCAACAGGGTCCGCAGATACGCAGTATTTT
CDR3aa: CASSPTGSADTQYF
d_gene: -
j_gene: TRBJ2-3
abundance: many
v_gene: TRBV4-1

CDR3nt: TGTGCCAGCAGCCAAGCGTGGAACACTGAAGCTTTCTTT
CDR3aa: CASSQAWNTEAFF
d_gene: -
j_gene: TRBJ1-1
abundance: many
v_gene: TRBV14

CDR3nt: TGCGCCAGCAGCTTGGTTTTAGGGGGGGGTCGACGCCGCAATGAAAAACTGTTTTTT
CDR3aa: CASSLVLGGGRRRNEKLFF
d_gene: -
j_gene: TRBJ1-4
abundance: many
v_gene: TRBV5-1

CDR3nt: TGCAGTGCTAGAGATAGTACCGGGACTCGATACAATGAGCAGTTCTTC
CDR3aa: CSARDSTGTRYNEQFF
d_gene: -
j_gene: TRBJ2-1
abundance: many
v_gene: TRBV20-1

CDR3nt: TGCGCCAGCAGCTTGGTAAGCGGGAGCTACGAGCAGTACTTC
CDR3aa: CASSLVSGSYEQYF
d_gene: TRBD2
j_gene: TRBJ2-7
abundance: many
v_gene: TRBV5-1

CDR3nt: TGTGCCAGCAGTTATACCCCGAACAGGGCTTCGGAGACCCAGTACTTC
CDR3aa: CASSYTPNRASETQYF
d_gene: -
j_gene: TRBJ2-5
abundance: -
v_gene: TRBV6-2/TRBV6-3

CDR3nt: TGCAGTGCTAGAGCCCCCCAGGGCAATGAGCAGTTCTTC
CDR3aa: CSARAPQGNEQFF
d_gene: -
j_gene: TRBJ2-1
abundance: many
v_gene: TRBV20-1

CDR3nt: TGTGCCTGGAGTGTAAGCGGGGATTCCTACGAGCAGTACTTC
CDR3aa: CAWSVSGDSYEQYF
d_gene: TRBD2
j_gene: TRBJ2-7
abundance: -
v_gene: TRBV30

CDR3nt: TGTGCCAGCAGCCAAGGGGGGCGGGCTGAAGCTTTCTTT
CDR3aa: CASSQGGRAEAFF
d_gene: -
j_gene: TRBJ1-1
abundance: many
v_gene: TRBV3-1

CDR3nt: TGTGCCAGCACCCTACAGGGGGCGTCTGGAAACACCATATATTTT
CDR3aa: CASTLQGASGNTIYF
d_gene: TRBD1
j_gene: TRBJ1-3
abundance: many
v_gene: TRBV6-5

CDR3nt: TGTGCCAGCAGCTTAGACGCAGGGGCCGCGTCGGTATATACGCAGTATTTT
CDR3aa: CASSLDAGAASVYTQYF
d_gene: -
j_gene: TRBJ2-3
abundance: many
v_gene: TRBV11-3

CDR3nt: TGCGCCAGCAGCTTGGTCCCAGAGAACTATGGCTACACCTTC
CDR3aa: CASSLVPENYGYTF
d_gene: -
j_gene: TRBJ1-2
abundance: few
v_gene: TRBV5-1

CDR3nt: TGTGCCAGCAGTTTACCAACAGGGGGACAGCCCCAGCATTTT
CDR3aa: CASSLPTGGQPQHF
d_gene: TRBD1
j_gene: TRBJ1-5
abundance: many
v_gene: TRBV12-3/TRBV12-4

CDR3nt: TGTGCCAGCAACCCTTGGGGGGGCACTGAAGCTTTCTTT
CDR3aa: CASNPWGGTEAFF
d_gene: -
j_gene: TRBJ1-1
abundance: many
v_gene: TRBV28

CDR3nt: TGTGCCAGCAGCTCATCACGAGTAGGCTCCGGGGAGCTGTTTTTT
CDR3aa: CASSSSRVGSGELFF
d_gene: -
j_gene: TRBJ2-2
abundance: -
v_gene: TRBV7-2

CDR3nt: TGCAGTGCTTCGGAACCCCGCTCCTACAATGAGCAGTTCTTC
CDR3aa: CSASEPRSYNEQFF
d_gene: -
j_gene: TRBJ2-1
abundance: many
v_gene: TRBV20-1

CDR3nt: TGCGCCAGCAGCTTGGCCCGTCAGGGGACCAACGTCCTGACTTTC
CDR3aa: CASSLARQGTNVLTF
d_gene: -
j_gene: TRBJ2-6
abundance: many
v_gene: TRBV5-1

CDR3nt: TGTGCCAGCAGCTTATCGGGGGGAGGCTTACAAGATACGCAGTATTTT
CDR3aa: CASSLSGGGLQDTQYF
d_gene: TRBD2
j_gene: TRBJ2-3
abundance: many
v_gene: TRBV7-3

CDR3nt: TGTGCCAGCAGTCGGGACAGAACTAATGAAAAACTGTTTTTT
CDR3aa: CASSRDRTNEKLFF
d_gene: TRBD1
j_gene: TRBJ1-4
abundance: many
v_gene: TRBV6-1

CDR3nt: TGCAGCGTTGCTGGGGCCAGACGAGATACGCAGTATTTT
CDR3aa: CSVAGARRDTQYF
d_gene: -
j_gene: TRBJ2-3
abundance: many
v_gene: TRBV29-1

CDR3nt: TGTGCCAGCAGTGCGCCTTCGGGACTAGCGGGAGTTCCCCAGTTCTTC
CDR3aa: CASSAPSGLAGVPQFF
d_gene: TRBD2
j_gene: TRBJ2-1
abundance: few
v_gene: TRBV6-1

CDR3nt: TGCAGTGCTCGGGGTTCGCAAGAGACCCAGTACTTC
CDR3aa: CSARGSQETQYF
d_gene: -
j_gene: TRBJ2-5
abundance: many
v_gene: TRBV20-1

CDR3nt: TGCAGCGTTAGTACCTCTGGGGCCAACGTCCTGACTTTC
CDR3aa: CSVSTSGANVLTF
d_gene: -
j_gene: TRBJ2-6
abundance: many
v_gene: TRBV29-1

CDR3nt: TGTGCCAGCAGCCAAGGAACTAGCGTTTACAATGAGCAGTTCTTC
CDR3aa: CASSQGTSVYNEQFF
d_gene: TRBD2
j_gene: TRBJ2-1
abundance: few
v_gene: TRBV14

CDR3nt: TGTGCCAGCAGTGAATTGATGACAGCTAACTATGGCTACACCTTC
CDR3aa: CASSELMTANYGYTF
d_gene: -
j_gene: TRBJ1-2
abundance: many
v_gene: TRBV25-1

CDR3nt: TGCAGCACCACCGGGACAGGGGACGAGCAGTACTTC
CDR3aa: CSTTGTGDEQYF
d_gene: TRBD1
j_gene: TRBJ2-7
abundance: -
v_gene: TRBV29-1

CDR3nt: TGTGCCAGCAATTTTCTTCCGGGACAGGGTTACTACAATGAGCAGTTCTTC
CDR3aa: CASNFLPGQGYYNEQFF
d_gene: TRBD1
j_gene: TRBJ2-1
abundance: many
v_gene: TRBV7-2

CDR3nt: TGTGCCAGCAGCCCTGCGACGGATTTCACAGATACGCAGTATTTT
CDR3aa: CASSPATDFTDTQYF
d_gene: -
j_gene: TRBJ2-3
abundance: many
v_gene: TRBV7-9

CDR3nt: TGCAGTGCGGAGAAGGACAGTGAAACTGGGGCCAACGTCCTGACTTTC
CDR3aa: CSAEKDSETGANVLTF
d_gene: -
j_gene: TRBJ2-6
abundance: few
v_gene: TRBV20-1

CDR3nt: TGTGCCACCAGTGATTTGAAGCACGAGCAGTACTTC
CDR3aa: CATSDLKHEQYF
d_gene: -
j_gene: TRBJ2-7
abundance: -
v_gene: TRBV24-1

CDR3nt: TGTGCCAGCAGCTTGGCAACCGGGACTAGAACAGATACGCAGTATTTT
CDR3aa: CASSLATGTRTDTQYF
d_gene: TRBD2
j_gene: TRBJ2-3
abundance: many
v_gene: TRBV5-5

CDR3nt: TGTGCCAGCCGATGGGGGGGGTACGAGCAGTACTTC
CDR3aa: CASRWGGYEQYF
d_gene: TRBD2
j_gene: TRBJ2-7
abundance: -
v_gene: TRBV28

CDR3nt: TGTGCCAGCAGTTACATTAGCGGGAGGATCCAAGAGACCCAGTACTTC
CDR3aa: CASSYISGRIQETQYF
d_gene: TRBD2
j_gene: TRBJ2-5
abundance: -
v_gene: TRBV6-2/TRBV6-3

CDR3nt: TGCAGCGTTGAACCGGGTAAAGAGACCCAGTACTTC
CDR3aa: CSVEPGKETQYF
d_gene: -
j_gene: TRBJ2-5
abundance: many
v_gene: TRBV29-1

CDR3nt: TGCGCCAGCAGCCCAGGGACAGCTGCTAGCACAGATACGCAGTATTTT
CDR3aa: CASSPGTAASTDTQYF
d_gene: TRBD1
j_gene: TRBJ2-3
abundance: many
v_gene: TRBV5-1

CDR3nt: TGCGCCAGCAGGCGGTCCCGGGAGCTGTTTTTT
CDR3aa: CASRRSRELFF
d_gene: -
j_gene: TRBJ2-2
abundance: many
v_gene: TRBV5-1

CDR3nt: TGTGCCAGCAGTGACTCGATAGCTAGCGGGGTCGATGAGCAGTTCTTC
CDR3aa: CASSDSIASGVDEQFF
d_gene: TRBD2
j_gene: TRBJ2-1
abundance: many
v_gene: TRBV6-4

CDR3nt: TGCAGCGTTTCAGACGGAAACATTCAGTACTTC
CDR3aa: CSVSDGNIQYF
d_gene: -
j_gene: TRBJ2-4
abundance: many
v_gene: TRBV29-1

CDR3nt: TGCAGTGCTCGGGGTTTCTCTGGGGCCAACGTCCTGACTTTC
CDR3aa: CSARGFSGANVLTF
d_gene: -
j_gene: TRBJ2-6
abundance: few
v_gene: TRBV20-1

CDR3nt: TGTGCCAGCAGCACAGTGACGGGGCGGGGGCACTATGGCTACACCTTC
CDR3aa: CASSTVTGRGHYGYTF
d_gene: -
j_gene: TRBJ1-2
abundance: many
v_gene: TRBV7-2

CDR3nt: TGTGCCAGCAGCTTATTCGATCACGAGCAGTACTTC
CDR3aa: CASSLFDHEQYF
d_gene: -
j_gene: TRBJ2-7
abundance: -
v_gene: TRBV7-8

CDR3nt: TGTGCCAGCAGTTTCTTGCTAGCGGGAGTAAAAGAGCAGTTCTTC
CDR3aa: CASSFLLAGVKEQFF
d_gene: TRBD2
j_gene: TRBJ2-1
abundance: many
v_gene: TRBV28

CDR3nt: TGTGCCAGCAGCTTGATATCCCCGCGTGGGACTCCCGATTTTGGGGCCTACAATGAGCAGTTCTTC
CDR3aa: CASSLISPRGTPDFGAYNEQFF
d_gene: -
j_gene: TRBJ2-1
abundance: many
v_gene: TRBV5-4

CDR3nt: TGCGCCAGCAGCCCCTCTGGCGGGGGCCGCACAGATACGCAGTATTTT
CDR3aa: CASSPSGGGRTDTQYF
d_gene: -
j_gene: TRBJ2-3
abundance: many
v_gene: TRBV5-1

CDR3nt: TGTGCCACCTGTGATCCCCGGGGGACCGAGGAGCTGTTTTTT
CDR3aa: CATCDPRGTEELFF
d_gene: -
j_gene: TRBJ2-2
abundance: -
v_gene: TRBV24-1

CDR3nt: TGTGCCAGCAGCCAACGAATGGGGGGGTCCTACAATGAGCAGTTCTTC
CDR3aa: CASSQRMGGSYNEQFF
d_gene: TRBD2
j_gene: TRBJ2-1
abundance: many
v_gene: TRBV14

CDR3nt: TGTGCCAGCAGTTCTAGCTGGGAGACCCAGTACTTC
CDR3aa: CASSSSWETQYF
d_gene: -
j_gene: TRBJ2-5
abundance: many
v_gene: TRBV28